Listed here are 8 T cell receptor beta chains from one sample, sequenced in a study of T cells in Graves' hyperthyroidism and ophthalmopathy. What was amplified from RNA transcripts were TCR beta CDR3 regions. The HTBI set primed first-round TCR CDR3 RT-PCR. From the multiplex PCR reads, TCRdb called clonotypes with MiXCR, one entry per CDR3 protein. The data show around 430,000 distinct CDR3 sequences, about 15% seen once. Sequencing was done on a sample of blood. The receptors derive from a woman between 25 and 40 years old with Graves' hyperthyroidism.

The V call is TRBV28, the J call TRBJ1-3; tentative D call: TRBD1 (6 bases). The germline CDR1 and CDR2 sequences are MDHEN and SYDVKM. CDR3 length: 14 amino acids. Between the trimmed V and J ends, which lost 6 bases and 0 bases, there was a span of 9 bases. CDR3: CASSEGGSGNTIYF. The CDR3 DNA follows: TGTGCCAGCAGCGAGGGGGGCTCTGGAAACACCATATATTTT.

This clonotype was observed many times. The V call is TRBV28, the J call TRBJ1-5; tentatively, D is TRBD1 (5 bases). Germline V CDR1 and CDR2: MDHEN, SYDVKM. Deletions cut 5 bases from V and 9 bases from J, with 11 bases between. This CDR3 has 12 residues. The CDR3 spells CASSPQGWPQHF. The CDR3 coding sequence is TGTGCCAGCAGTCCGCAGGGTTGGCCCCAGCATTTT.

This clonotype occurred many times. V is TRBV6-2 or TRBV6-3 and J is TRBJ2-7; D ambiguous. The CDR3 runs 13 residues. The germline V gene has CDR1 MNHEY and CDR2 SVGEGT. V was shortened by 2 bases and J by 0 bases, with 5 bases between the two germline ends. Here the CDR3 reads CASSYGPSYEQYF. The CDR3 bases are TGTGCCAGCAGTTACGGACCCTCCTACGAGCAGTACTTC.

The J gene is TRBJ2-2, the V gene TRBV20-1; a possible D gene is TRBD2 (6 bases). Germline-derived CDR1 and CDR2 are DFQATT and SNEGSKA (reference sequence). Trimming shortened V by 0 bases and J by 1 base, and 18 bases separated the two germline ends. This CDR3 region has 18 residues. Written as DNA, the CDR3 is TGCAGTGCTAGAGATTTAACTAGCATAAAGGGGAACACCGGGGAGCTGTTTTTT. This gives the protein CSARDLTSIKGNTGELFF.

This clonotype was seen a handful of times. V and J are TRBV11-2 and TRBJ2-7, with 8 bases that match TRBD1. The CDR3 spans 15 residues. V lost 4 bases and J lost 4; bases outside the gene matches: 9. The V gene's germline CDR1 is SGHAT and CDR2 FQNNGV. The chain's CDR3 is CASSSRTGNGYEQYF. In DNA, the CDR3 is TGTGCCAGCAGCTCCCGGACAGGGAATGGGTACGAGCAGTACTTC.

At least ten counts were recorded for this clonotype. The chain carries TRBV20-1 and TRBJ2-7, with a possible D match to TRBD2 (6 bases). The CDR3 spans 14 residues. CDR1 and CDR2 from the germline V gene are DFQATT and SNEGSKA (reference sequence). V was cut by 2 bases and J by 4 bases, with 15 bases left in between. DNA of the CDR3: TGCAGTGCTAGACAACTAGCCCGTTTGTACGAGCAGTACTTC. Translation: CSARQLARLYEQYF.

This clonotype was detected many times. The chain links TRBV2 to TRBJ2-3, with 10 bases that match TRBD2. Germline assignment: CDR1 SNHLY and CDR2 FYNNEI. The CDR3 spans 18 residues. The V gene end was trimmed by 2 bases and the J gene end by 5 bases; junction bases not matched to a gene: 13. The CDR3 spells CASSEILSSGRQGDTQYF. CDR3 in DNA: TGTGCCAGCAGTGAAATTCTGTCTAGCGGGAGACAGGGAGATACGCAGTATTTT.

This clonotype was observed at least ten times. Here the CDR3 DNA reads TGTGCCAGCAGCTTAGATACCACAGCCACTGTTGAGCAGTTCTTC. This gives the protein CASSLDTTATVEQFF. V gene TRBV11-3 combines with J gene TRBJ2-1, with unresolved D. CDR3 size: 15 residues. CDR1 and CDR2 (germline): SGHNT, YENEEA. V lost 0 bases, J lost 9 bases, and 15 bases lay in between. Together with reference TRBV11-3 and TRBJ2-1, the CDR3 gives the full variable domain: EAGVVQSPRYKIIEKKQPVAFWCNPISGHNTLYWYLQNLGQGPELLIRYENEEAVDDSQLPKDRFSAERLKGVDSTLKIQPAELGDSAVYLCASSLDTTATVEQFFGPGTRLTVL.